Listed below are T cell receptor beta chains from one sample, sequenced in a study of cytomegalovirus exposure and HLA in healthy donors. Only in-frame clones appear in the TCRdb table, and some are missing; sequencing was by immunoSEQ multiplex PCR. The top ten hold 1% to 1.4% of the sample, which has more than 90,000 clones, over 85% seen once. Sequencing input: PBMCs. These receptors were taken from a woman in her twenties or thirties in good health and CMV-seropositive. Both conserved end residues are part of each CDR3. A D gene is named only where the DNA matches it firmly. Only some rows state a clone size, as once, few, many or a class for expanded clones.

size: -
V: TRBV19
D: -
J: TRBJ2-5
CDR3: CASSIFSGETQYF
DNA: TGTGCCAGTAGTATCTTTAGTGGAGAGACCCAGTACTTC

size: once
V: TRBV10-1
D: TRBD1
J: TRBJ2-3
CDR3: CASSEQGSTDTQYF
DNA: TGCGCCAGCAGTGAACAGGGGAGCACAGATACGCAGTATTTT

size: -
V: TRBV19
D: TRBD2
J: TRBJ2-2
CDR3: CASSAFRLAGVRTGELFF
DNA: TGTGCCAGTAGTGCCTTCAGACTAGCGGGAGTTCGGACCGGGGAGCTGTTTTTT

size: -
V: TRBV6-6
D: -
J: TRBJ2-3
CDR3: CASSYPRSDFTDTQYF
DNA: TGTGCCAGCAGTTACCCGAGGTCCGATTTCACAGATACGCAGTATTTT

size: -
V: TRBV5-4
D: TRBD1
J: TRBJ2-2
CDR3: CASSLVGQGARGELFF
DNA: TGTGCCAGCAGCTTGGTCGGACAGGGGGCGCGTGGGGAGCTGTTTTTT

size: -
V: TRBV4-2
D: TRBD2
J: TRBJ2-1
CDR3: CASSPGLAGRASYNEQFF
DNA: TGTGCCAGCAGCCCGGGACTAGCGGGAAGGGCGTCCTACAATGAGCAGTTCTTC

size: -
V: TRBV28
D: -
J: TRBJ1-5
CDR3: CASRINSHSQPQHF
DNA: TGTGCCAGCAGGATAAACAGTCATTCTCAGCCCCAGCATTTT

size: -
V: TRBV5-1
D: -
J: TRBJ2-7
CDR3: CASSLIWRSHPAGFEQYF
DNA: TGCGCCAGCAGCTTGATATGGCGGAGCCACCCGGCGGGTTTCGAGCAGTACTTC

size: -
V: TRBV6-1
D: TRBD2
J: TRBJ2-5
CDR3: CATLSGSKETQYF
DNA: TGTGCCACCCTTAGCGGGAGTAAAGAGACCCAGTACTTC

size: -
V: TRBV28
D: TRBD2
J: TRBJ2-7
CDR3: CASSSPGTTGYEQYF
DNA: TGTGCCAGCAGTTCGCCCGGGACTACGGGCTACGAGCAGTACTTC